The rows below give T cell receptor beta chains drawn from one sample of a study of control samples from healthy donors and cancer patients. Sequenced by immunoSEQ multiplex PCR; TCRdb stores in-frame clones only, minus some. The sample holds 74,000 or so clones, approximately 89% seen once. Specimen: blood. The receptors were sampled from a man between 45 and 60 years old in good health. Both conserved end residues are part of each CDR3. Fields, in order: J gene, clone size, V gene, D gene, CDR3 protein, CDR3 DNA. A D gene is named only where the DNA matches it firmly. Some rows mark clone size as missing; the rest say once, few, many or name a class of expanded clone.

J: TRBJ2-1; size: NA; V: TRBV5-1; D: TRBD1; CDR3: CASNGGQGDEQFF; DNA: TGCGCCAGCAACGGGGGACAGGGCGATGAGCAGTTCTTC
J: TRBJ2-7; size: NA; V: TRBV30; D: NA; CDR3: CAWTRSAYEQYF; DNA: TGTGCCTGGACCCGTTCGGCCTACGAGCAGTACTTC
J: TRBJ2-4; size: NA; V: TRBV30; D: NA; CDR3: CASTVAKNIQYF; DNA: TGTGCCTCCACGGTAGCCAAAAACATTCAGTACTTC
J: TRBJ2-7; size: NA; V: TRBV29-1; D: NA; CDR3: CSVGKRTDSYEQYF; DNA: TGCAGCGTCGGAAAGCGAACGGACTCCTACGAGCAGTACTTC
J: TRBJ1-2; size: NA; V: TRBV6-4; D: NA; CDR3: CASSVPSDSAGYTF; DNA: TGTGCCAGCAGTGTACCCTCGGACAGCGCTGGCTACACCTTC
J: TRBJ1-1; size: NA; V: TRBV5-1; D: NA; CDR3: CASSLVTLMNTEAFF; DNA: TGCGCCAGCAGCTTGGTGACACTCATGAACACTGAAGCTTTCTTT
J: TRBJ1-4; size: NA; V: TRBV5-1; D: NA; CDR3: CASKGSGATNEKLFF; DNA: TGCGCCAGCAAGGGATCGGGGGCAACTAATGAAAAACTGTTTTTT
J: TRBJ2-5; size: NA; V: TRBV7-6; D: NA; CDR3: CASSLTKGGNQYF; DNA: TGTGCCAGCAGCTTGACCAAGGGGGGGAACCAGTACTTC
J: TRBJ1-2; size: NA; V: TRBV30; D: NA; CDR3: CAWSVARVLYGYTF; DNA: TGTGCCTGGAGTGTAGCCAGGGTCCTATATGGCTACACCTTC
J: TRBJ2-1; size: NA; V: TRBV9; D: NA; CDR3: CASSRLRNEQFF; DNA: TGTGCCAGCAGCCGGTTGAGGAATGAGCAGTTCTTC
J: TRBJ2-7; size: NA; V: TRBV11-3; D: NA; CDR3: CASSLGAMGEQYF; DNA: TGTGCCAGCAGCTTAGGGGCCATGGGCGAGCAGTACTTC
J: TRBJ1-2; size: NA; V: TRBV5-1; D: NA; CDR3: CASSSRALSGYTF; DNA: TGCGCCAGCAGCTCCCGGGCTCTGTCCGGCTACACCTTC
J: TRBJ1-4; size: NA; V: TRBV3-1/TRBV3-2; D: NA; CDR3: CASSQDSRGPNEKLFF; DNA: TGTGCCAGCAGCCAAGATAGTAGAGGGCCCAATGAAAAACTGTTTTTT
J: TRBJ1-1; size: NA; V: TRBV28; D: NA; CDR3: CASSLGPGRGVDTEAFF; DNA: TGTGCCAGCAGTTTGGGCCCGGGTCGGGGGGTGGACACTGAAGCTTTCTTT
J: TRBJ1-5; size: NA; V: TRBV7-8; D: NA; CDR3: CASSKIQATSGQPQHF; DNA: TGTGCCAGCAGCAAGATACAGGCCACCTCGGGGCAGCCCCAGCATTTT
J: TRBJ1-4; size: NA; V: TRBV2; D: NA; CDR3: CASSEGVNANEKLFF; DNA: TGTGCCAGCAGTGAAGGGGTAAATGCTAATGAAAAACTGTTTTTT
J: TRBJ1-2; size: once; V: TRBV3-1/TRBV3-2; D: NA; CDR3: CASSQGWDYGYTF; DNA: TGTGCCAGCAGCCAAGGGTGGGACTATGGCTACACCTTC
J: TRBJ1-2; size: NA; V: TRBV30; D: NA; CDR3: CAWSNTGLISNYGYTF; DNA: TGTGCCTGGAGTAATACAGGTCTAATTTCTAACTATGGCTACACCTTC
J: TRBJ1-1; size: NA; V: TRBV29-1; D: TRBD1; CDR3: CSGKDRDTEAFF; DNA: TGCAGCGGGAAGGACAGGGACACTGAAGCTTTCTTT
J: TRBJ1-1; size: few; V: TRBV14; D: NA; CDR3: CASSSRTVMNTEAFF; DNA: TGTGCCAGCAGCTCTCGGACAGTGATGAACACTGAAGCTTTCTTT
J: TRBJ1-2; size: NA; V: TRBV7-2; D: TRBD1; CDR3: CASSFGTGGFYGYTF; DNA: TGTGCCAGCAGCTTCGGGACAGGGGGCTTCTATGGCTACACCTTC
J: TRBJ1-2; size: NA; V: TRBV6-6; D: NA; CDR3: CASSRNPGPPTPYGYTF; DNA: TGTGCCAGCAGTCGAAATCCCGGGCCCCCAACCCCCTATGGCTACACCTTC
J: TRBJ2-7; size: NA; V: TRBV10-1; D: NA; CDR3: CASSGSQTYEQYF; DNA: TGCGCCAGCAGTGGGTCTCAAACCTACGAGCAGTACTTC
J: TRBJ2-4; size: NA; V: TRBV6-7; D: NA; CDR3: CASSYSILGQKNIQYF; DNA: TGTGCCAGCAGTTACTCGATACTCGGACAGAAAAACATTCAGTACTTC
J: TRBJ2-1; size: NA; V: TRBV9; D: TRBD2; CDR3: CASSVLSGGTGNEQFF; DNA: TGTGCCAGCAGCGTACTAAGCGGGGGCACTGGGAATGAGCAGTTCTTC
J: TRBJ2-5; size: once; V: TRBV5-1; D: TRBD2; CDR3: CASTLGGMQETQYF; DNA: TGCGCCAGCACCTTGGGGGGGATGCAAGAGACCCAGTACTTC
J: TRBJ2-5; size: once; V: TRBV7-2; D: NA; CDR3: CASSLRRPLWQETQYF; DNA: TGTGCCAGCAGCTTACGTAGGCCGCTGTGGCAAGAGACCCAGTACTTC
J: TRBJ1-2; size: once; V: TRBV3-1/TRBV3-2; D: TRBD1; CDR3: CASSRQGDPSDGYTF; DNA: TGTGCCAGCAGCCGACAGGGGGACCCCTCGGACGGCTACACCTTC
J: TRBJ1-2; size: few; V: TRBV12-3/TRBV12-4; D: NA; CDR3: CASSLVWGYGYTF; DNA: TGTGCCAGCAGTTTGGTTTGGGGCTATGGCTACACCTTC
J: TRBJ1-5; size: NA; V: TRBV11-2; D: TRBD1; CDR3: CASSPGTGIYSNQPQHF; DNA: TGTGCCAGCAGCCCCGGGACAGGGATATATAGCAATCAGCCCCAGCATTTT
J: TRBJ1-1; size: NA; V: TRBV5-1; D: NA; CDR3: CASSPRGGASHTEAFF; DNA: TGCGCCAGCAGCCCTAGAGGGGGGGCTTCACATACTGAAGCTTTCTTT
J: TRBJ2-7; size: once; V: TRBV11-1; D: NA; CDR3: CASSLSSYEQYF; DNA: TGTGCCAGCAGCCTAAGCTCCTACGAGCAGTACTTC
J: TRBJ2-7; size: NA; V: TRBV21-1; D: NA; CDR3: CASSKGTGVEQYF; DNA: TGTGCCAGCAGCAAAGGGACAGGGGTCGAGCAGTACTTC
J: TRBJ1-2; size: NA; V: TRBV6-6; D: NA; CDR3: CASSYSAGGAHGYTF; DNA: TGTGCCAGCAGTTATTCCGCGGGGGGGGCCCATGGCTACACCTTC
J: TRBJ2-1; size: NA; V: TRBV11-2; D: NA; CDR3: CASSLDPLVTNEQFF; DNA: TGTGCCAGCAGCTTAGACCCACTAGTAACCAATGAGCAGTTCTTC
J: TRBJ1-2; size: NA; V: TRBV29-1; D: NA; CDR3: CSVEGSGRSSNYGYTF; DNA: TGCAGCGTTGAAGGGTCAGGGAGATCCTCTAACTATGGCTACACCTTC
J: TRBJ1-4; size: NA; V: TRBV7-7; D: NA; CDR3: CASSLQGGGKKLFF; DNA: TGTGCTAGCAGCCTACAGGGCGGGGGGAAAAAACTGTTTTTT
J: TRBJ1-1; size: NA; V: TRBV11-3; D: NA; CDR3: CVSSWRGANTEAFF; DNA: TGTGTCAGCAGCTGGCGGGGGGCGAATACTGAAGCTTTCTTT
J: TRBJ2-3; size: NA; V: TRBV24-1; D: NA; CDR3: CATSDTIDGGRDTQYF; DNA: TGTGCCACCAGTGATACAATTGACGGGGGTAGAGATACGCAGTATTTT
J: TRBJ1-3; size: once; V: TRBV4-2; D: NA; CDR3: CASSQEGGTGNTIYF; DNA: TGTGCCAGCAGCCAAGAGGGAGGGACTGGAAACACCATATATTTT
J: TRBJ2-1; size: once; V: TRBV12-3/TRBV12-4; D: NA; CDR3: CASSLGEGREQFF; DNA: TGTGCCAGCAGTTTAGGTGAGGGGCGTGAGCAGTTCTTC
J: TRBJ2-7; size: NA; V: TRBV5-1; D: TRBD2; CDR3: CASSLTSGFSYEQYF; DNA: TGCGCCAGCAGCCTGACTAGCGGATTCTCCTACGAGCAGTACTTC